Presented here are 8 T cell receptor beta chains from one specimen sequenced in a study of cytomegalovirus exposure and HLA in healthy donors. It was with 60 Vbeta and 13 Jbeta primers that the PCR ran. Clones were read by immunoSEQ multiplex PCR, and TCRdb kept only the in-frame ones, dropping some. The data show about 180,000 clones, 85% seen once. The sample was PBMCs. The receptors stem from a boy between 2 and 10 years old in good health and CMV-seronegative.

This clone was counted once. The V and J genes are TRBV5-1 and TRBJ2-1, with D possibly being TRBD2 (5 bases). The CDR3 consists of 15 residues. The germline gives CDR1 SGHRS, CDR2 YFSETQ. Trimming shortened V by 4 bases and J by 4 bases, and 15 bases separated the two germline ends. The CDR3 sequence is CASSHEGNGYNEQFF. The CDR3 bases are TGCGCCAGCAGCCACGAGGGCAACGGGTACAATGAGCAGTTCTTC.

This clone was observed a handful of times. The rearrangement joins TRBV6-5 to TRBJ2-1; 9 bases match TRBD2. The V gene's germline CDR1 is MNHEY and CDR2 SVGAGI. The junction had 3 bases not matched to a gene; V was cut back by 2 bases and J by 7 bases. The CDR3 consists of 14 residues. The CDR3 DNA follows: TGTGCCAGCAGTTACCTCCTAGCGGGAAATGAGCAGTTCTTC. Encoded protein: CASSYLLAGNEQFF.

This clone was seen a handful of times. The chain employs TRBV28 and TRBJ2-7, with 8 bases fitting TRBD2. Germline V lookup: CDR1 MDHEN, CDR2 SYDVKM. The CDR3 totals 16 residues. Trimming took 3 bases from V and 0 from J; bases not matched to a gene: 7. CDR3 nucleotides: TGTGCCAGCAGTTTTTCGCTAGCGGGTCTCTCCTACGAGCAGTACTTC. Translating it yields CASSFSLAGLSYEQYF.

The chain has TRBV5-1 and TRBJ1-2, with 8 bases identical to TRBD1. This CDR3 comprises 15 residues. J gave up 3 bases and V 5 bases, and 9 bases lay outside the gene matches. CDR1 is SGHRS and CDR2 is YFSETQ in the germline V gene. CDR3 sequence: CASRSGTGLHYGYTF. In DNA, the CDR3 is TGCGCCAGCAGGTCCGGGACAGGTTTACACTATGGCTACACCTTC.

The rearrangement uses TRBV19 and TRBJ1-5, with D unresolved. The CDR3 consists of 17 residues. V was clipped by 3 bases and J by 0 bases, with 15 bases between them. Germline V gene data show CDR1 as LNHDA and CDR2 as SQIVND (reference sequence). The CDR3 reads CASSMRGLRNSNQPQHF. For the CDR3, the DNA is TGTGCCAGTAGTATGAGAGGCTTAAGGAATAGCAATCAGCCCCAGCATTTT.

V usage is TRBV9 and J usage is TRBJ1-5; 9 positions match TRBD1. Germline CDR1 and CDR2: SGDLS and YYNGEE. The V and J ends lost 0 bases and 4 bases, in that order; junction bases with no gene match: 11. The CDR3 consists of 18 residues. The CDR3 here is CASSVDRTGASTNQPQHF. The CDR3 region has the DNA TGTGCCAGCAGCGTAGACCGGACAGGGGCGAGTACGAATCAGCCCCAGCATTTT.

The chain links TRBV28 to TRBJ2-1; 12 positions agree with TRBD1. The CDR3 is made up of 21 amino acids. V was clipped by 3 bases and J by 0 bases; unmatched bases: 15. CDR1 and CDR2 from the germline V gene are MDHEN and SYDVKM. The CDR3 loop is CASSFLMGQGAAGDSYNEQFF. The DNA of the CDR3 is TGTGCCAGCAGTTTTTTAATGGGACAGGGGGCGGCGGGGGACTCCTACAATGAGCAGTTCTTC.

The J gene is TRBJ2-5, the V gene TRBV7-9; TRBD1 is a possible D gene (6 bases). The CDR3 spans 13 residues. V lost 6 bases to trimming and J lost 2 bases, with 10 bases between them. Germline CDR1 reads SEHNR; CDR2 reads FQNEAQ (reference sequence). The CDR3 reads CASSPDRQETQYF. In DNA form, the CDR3 reads TGTGCCAGCAGTCCTGACAGGCAAGAGACCCAGTACTTC.